This TCR beta chain was sequenced for a study of T cells in Graves' hyperthyroidism and ophthalmopathy. This clonotype was observed at least ten times. J gave up 4 bases and V 5 bases, and 8 bases lay outside the gene matches. The length of the CDR3 is 16 residues. CDR1 SGHAT and CDR2 FQNNGV come from the germline V gene. RNA transcripts served as the template for amplifying TCR beta CDR3 regions. The TCR CDR3 first-round RT-PCR relied on the HTBI primer set. MiXCR, run by TCRdb on the multiplex PCR reads, gives a single entry per CDR3 protein. The sample holds 350,000 to 450,000 distinct CDR3 sequences; approximately 18% are singletons and the top ten take 30% to 40%.

This receptor was identified in a woman younger than 45 with Graves' hyperthyroidism that later progressed to Graves' ophthalmopathy. The genes are TRBV11-2 and TRBJ1-5, with 10 bases that match TRBD1. The sequencing input was blood. This CDR3 reads CASSPETGGVNQPQHF. The CDR3 DNA follows: TGTGCCAGCAGCCCCGAGACAGGGGGCGTTAATCAGCCCCAGCATTTT.